What follows are 26 T cell receptor beta chains derived from one specimen sequenced in a study of beta chain features in type 1 diabetes. Sequencing targeted expressed TCRB transcripts, as all isolated RNA had been reverse transcribed. The table came from immunoSEQ multiplex PCR; TCRdb's copy has only in-frame clones and leaves some out. The profile shows about 150,000 clones, around 8% of them singletons. What was sequenced was central memory CD4+ T cells from blood. These receptors all stem from a man between 18 and 35 years old in good health.

This clone was counted ten times or more. This chain links TRBV18 with TRBJ2-3; TRBD2 agrees at 8 bases. CDR1 and CDR2 from the germline V gene are KGHSH and LQKENI. J lost 4 bases, V lost 4 bases, and 7 bases had no gene match. The CDR3 length is 15 residues. The CDR3 DNA reads TGTGCCAGCTCACTGAGCGGGAGAGGTGCAGATACGCAGTATTTT. Amino acids: CASSLSGRGADTQYF.

This clone was counted between two and nine times. J is TRBJ2-3 and V is TRBV29-1, with a weak D call TRBD1 (6 bases). The V end was cut by 5 bases, the J end by 1 base, with 13 bases between. Germline CDR1 and CDR2: SQVTM and ANQGSEA. The CDR3 has 14 amino acids. Written as DNA, the CDR3 is TGCAGCGTTAAGGGGGAGAGTGGCACAGATACGCAGTATTTT. Translated, it gives CSVKGESGTDTQYF.

As DNA, the CDR3 is TGCGCCAGCAGCACCGGGACAGGGAGAACTGAAGCTTTCTTT. This encodes CASSTGTGRTEAFF. V is TRBV5-1 and J is TRBJ1-1; the match to TRBD1 covers 9 bases. Germline loops: CDR1 SGHRS, CDR2 YFSETQ. Trimming cost V 4 bases and J 5 bases; bases outside gene matches: 6. The length of the CDR3 is 14 residues.

This rearrangement joins TRBV7-2 to TRBJ1-1; D not certain. This CDR3 has 13 amino acids. Germline values: CDR1 SGHTA, CDR2 FQGNSA. Trimming removed 5 bases from V and 1 base from J, with 8 bases in between. The CDR3 region has the DNA TGTGCCAGCAGCCCCGTTCGGAACACTGAAGCTTTCTTT. This sequence encodes CASSPVRNTEAFF.

The chain joins TRBV30 to TRBJ2-3, with D unresolved. The CDR3 totals 13 residues. Germline V gene lookup returns CDR1 GTSNPN and CDR2 SVGIG (reference sequence). The V end was cut by 2 bases, the J end by 4 bases, with 10 bases between. The CDR3 reads CAWSRREADTQYF. CDR3 DNA: TGTGCCTGGAGTAGGCGTGAGGCAGATACGCAGTATTTT.

The chain carries TRBV5-4 and TRBJ2-1; possibly TRBD2 for D (7 bases). The V end lost 1 base, the J end lost 12 bases, and 14 bases lay between the germline ends. This CDR3 region has 13 residues. Germline V gene lookup returns CDR1 SGHNT and CDR2 YYREEE (reference sequence). CDR3 sequence reads: CASSLMGGQGQFF. For the CDR3, the DNA is TGTGCCAGCAGCTTGATGGGGGGGCAGGGGCAGTTCTTC.

Remarks on this clone: A junction end diverges from the germline sequence, so it may reflect a read error. The chain couples TRBV20-1 to TRBJ1-1, with D perhaps matching TRBD1 (5 bases). CDR1 is DFQATT, CDR2 SNEGSKA, per germline (reference sequence). CDR3 length: 11 residues. The DNA for the CDR3 is TGCAGTGCTAGAGATGAGGAGACAGAGTACTTT. Translating gives CSARDEETEYF.

The chain combines TRBV18 with TRBJ1-4, with D uncertain. Germline CDR1 KGHSH, CDR2 LQKENI. V lost 3 bases to trimming and J lost 2 bases, with 13 bases between them. This CDR3 region has 16 residues. This CDR3 reads CASSPSPGFTNEKLFF. The CDR3 DNA sequence: TGTGCCAGCTCACCTTCCCCGGGGTTTACTAATGAAAAACTGTTTTTT.

This clone was seen only a few times. This CDR3 reads CASVPGGNTDTQYF. The DNA for the CDR3 is TGTGCCAGCGTACCGGGAGGAAACACAGATACGCAGTATTTT. The V call is TRBV9, the J call TRBJ2-3; 7 positions match TRBD2. With 7 bases clipped from V and 2 bases from J, the junction kept 7 bases outside the gene matches. Germline CDR1 reads SGDLS; CDR2 reads YYNGEE. This CDR3 has 14 residues.

V usage is TRBV7-3 and J usage is TRBJ2-5; D not resolved. The J call may be incorrect, as the DNA end agrees better with TRBJ2-7. The CDR3 has 14 amino acids. Per the germline V gene, CDR1 is SGHTA and CDR2 is FQGTGA. The CDR3 DNA is TGTGCCAGCAGCTTAAATGGTGCCTCCTACGAGCAGTACTTC. The encoded protein is CASSLNGASYEQYF.

The CDR3 sequence: CASSLEGTGTGELFF. The CDR3 DNA is TGTGCCAGCAGCTTAGAAGGGACAGGTACCGGGGAGCTGTTTTTT. V is TRBV11-3 and J is TRBJ2-2; 8 bases agree with TRBD1. The CDR3 sequence is 15 residues long. Trimming removed 0 bases from V and 5 bases from J; junction bases left unmatched: 2. Germline CDR1 reads SGHNT; CDR2 reads YENEEA.

This chain links TRBV30 with TRBJ1-5, with D unclear. Germline CDR1 reads GTSNPN; CDR2 reads SVGIG (reference sequence). Trimming removed 3 bases from V and 4 bases from J, with 7 bases in between. CDR3 length equals 12 residues. The CDR3 reads CAWRYNNQPQHF. CDR3 nucleotides: TGTGCCTGGAGGTATAATAATCAGCCCCAGCATTTT.

In its sample, this clone was seen a few times. This chain connects TRBV2 to TRBJ2-7; D remains ambiguous. From germline, CDR1 is SNHLY and CDR2 FYNNEI. Trimming shortened V by 6 bases and J by 0 bases, and 9 bases separated the two germline ends. CDR3 length: 13 residues. The CDR3 region has the DNA TGTGCCAGCAGCTACCAACCCTCCTACGAGCAGTACTTC. Protein sequence: CASSYQPSYEQYF.

This clone has a handful of counts. This sample includes further DNA sequences coding for the same CDR3. The chain carries TRBV5-1 and TRBJ1-6, with TRBD1 matching over 7 bases. The V segment lost 0 bases and the J segment 7 bases; nucleotides outside the gene matches: 1. The CDR3 loop spans 14 amino acids. The germline V gene has CDR1 SGHRS and CDR2 YFSETQ. CDR3 sequence reads: CASSLEGGNSPLHF. The CDR3 DNA follows: TGCGCCAGCAGCTTGGAAGGGGGCAATTCACCCCTCCACTTT.

The rearrangement links TRBV6-5 to TRBJ2-3; D may be TRBD2 (5 bases). Per germline, CDR1 MNHEY and CDR2 SVGAGI. The CDR3 covers 14 residues. V lost 10 bases and J 1 base, leaving 15 bases between the germline ends. The CDR3: CAISEGQGTDTQYF. The CDR3 DNA follows: TGTGCCATCAGCGAGGGCCAAGGCACAGATACGCAGTATTTT.

This clone was seen only a few times. The chain joins TRBV11-2 to TRBJ1-1; no definite D call. V dropped 7 bases and J dropped 5 bases, with 11 bases sitting between them. Germline-derived CDR1 and CDR2 are SGHAT and FQNNGV. The CDR3 has 12 amino acids. The CDR3 region is CASIVQRTEAFF. The DNA for the CDR3 is TGTGCCAGCATCGTGCAGAGGACTGAAGCTTTCTTT.

This clone has a handful of counts. The rearrangement uses TRBV7-2 and TRBJ1-2, with 8 positions matching TRBD1. The CDR3 has 14 residues. Germline V CDR1 and CDR2: SGHTA, FQGNSA. With V trimmed by 3 bases and J by 7 bases, 7 bases remained unmatched. The CDR3 DNA is TGTGCCAGCAGCTTTCCAGGGGGCACGGGTGGCTACACCTTC. Translated, it gives CASSFPGGTGGYTF.

The V call is TRBV7-6, the J call TRBJ1-6, with a tentative D call TRBD1 (5 bases). The length of the CDR3 is 14 residues. Germline loops: CDR1 SGHVS, CDR2 FNYEAQ. V was cut by 4 bases and J by 8 bases, with 12 bases left in between. CDR3 DNA sequence: TGTGCCAGCAGCTCCGGCAGGGTAGATTCACCCCTCCACTTT. Residues: CASSSGRVDSPLHF.

The rearrangement links TRBV7-8 to TRBJ2-3, with 7 bases identical to TRBD1. In germline, CDR1 is SGHVS, CDR2 FQNEAQ. After removal of 3 bases from V and 2 bases from J, the junction contained 5 bases not matched to a gene. CDR3 length: 15 amino acids. The CDR3 coding sequence is TGTGCCAGCAGCTTTACAGGGGTGGTCACAGATACGCAGTATTTT. As protein: CASSFTGVVTDTQYF.

This clone was observed a few times. The V and J genes are TRBV18 and TRBJ2-1; perhaps TRBD2 as D (6 bases). Germline values: CDR1 KGHSH, CDR2 LQKENI. This CDR3 spans 13 amino acids. The ends were cut back, 1 base at V and 8 bases at J, with 9 bases in the middle. The CDR3 nucleotides read TGTGCCAGCTCACCACGGACGGGGGATGAGCAGTTCTTC. It codes for CASSPRTGDEQFF. Looking up the rest from reference TRBV18 and TRBJ2-1 gives the full variable domain: NAGVMQNPRHLVRRRGQEARLRCSPMKGHSHVYWYRQLPEEGLKFMVYLQKENIIDESGMPKERFSAEFPKEGPSILRIQQVVRGDSAAYFCASSPRTGDEQFFGPGTRLTVL.

The chain recombines TRBV5-6 with TRBJ1-1; D is unresolved. This CDR3 comprises 11 residues. Germline-derived CDR1 and CDR2 are SGHDT and YYEEEE. The V end lost 4 bases, the J end lost 4 bases, and 5 bases lay between the germline ends. CDR3 sequence reads: CASSRSTEAFF. In DNA form, the CDR3 reads TGTGCCAGCAGCAGGAGCACTGAAGCTTTCTTT. Together with reference TRBV5-6 and TRBJ1-1, the CDR3 gives the full variable domain: DAGVTQSPTHLIKTRGQQVTLRCSPKSGHDTVSWYQQALGQGPQFIFQYYEEEERQRGNFPDRFSGHQFPNYSSELNVNALLLGDSALYLCASSRSTEAFFGQGTRLTVV.

Regarding this clone: This same CDR3 is encoded by further DNA sequences in the sample. The chain employs TRBV19 and TRBJ1-4; 9 bases are a match to TRBD1. The CDR3 has 14 amino acids. The V gene's germline CDR1 is LNHDA and CDR2 SQIVND (reference sequence). V lost 3 bases and J lost 8; bases outside the gene matches: 4. CDR3 residues: CASSIGTGPEKLFF. In DNA form, the CDR3 reads TGTGCCAGTAGTATCGGGACAGGGCCAGAAAAACTGTTTTTT.

There are many counts of this clone. The chain is built from TRBV28 and TRBJ2-7; TRBD1 aligns across 9 bases. The CDR3 is 12 amino acids. CDR1 is MDHEN, CDR2 SYDVKM, per germline. V trimming: 8 bases; J trimming: 3 bases; junction bases outside the gene matches: 2. The CDR3: CASGTGYYEQYF. The CDR3 nucleotides read TGTGCCAGCGGGACAGGGTACTACGAGCAGTACTTC.

This clone was seen more than once but under ten times. V and J are TRBV30 and TRBJ1-4, with TRBD1 matching 8 bases. CDR1 GTSNPN and CDR2 SVGIG come from the germline V gene (reference sequence). The ends lost 5 bases at V and 3 bases at J; junction bases unmatched: 5. This CDR3 has 14 residues. The DNA of the CDR3 is TGTGCCTGGGCCCGGACAGGGTCTAATGAAAAACTGTTTTTT. Protein: CAWARTGSNEKLFF.

This clone turned up a few times. The V and J genes are TRBV7-9 and TRBJ1-1; a possible D gene is TRBD1 (6 bases). Germline CDR1 and CDR2: SEHNR and FQNEAQ (reference sequence). V gave up 6 bases and J gave up 2 bases, with 16 bases separating them. The CDR3 loop spans 15 amino acids. The CDR3 DNA reads as TGTGCCAGCAGTGAAGGGGGGGGGAGAAACACTGAAGCTTTCTTT. It encodes CASSEGGGRNTEAFF.

This clone was seen a handful of times. The gene calls are TRBV11-3 and TRBJ2-2, with 8 bases matching TRBD1. Unmatched junction bases numbered 5, after V lost 1 base and J lost 4 bases. Germline loops: CDR1 SGHNT, CDR2 YENEEA. The CDR3 contains 16 residues. The DNA of the CDR3 is TGTGCCAGCAGCTTAGCCCAGGGGGCGATCACCGGGGAGCTGTTTTTT. The encoded protein is CASSLAQGAITGELFF. Based on the CDR3 plus reference TRBV11-3 and TRBJ2-2, the full variable domain is EAGVVQSPRYKIIEKKQPVAFWCNPISGHNTLYWYLQNLGQGPELLIRYENEEAVDDSQLPKDRFSAERLKGVDSTLKIQPAELGDSAVYLCASSLAQGAITGELFFGEGSRLTVL.